This T cell receptor beta chain was profiled in a study of beta chain features in type 1 diabetes. Overall study results and limits: Patients with Type 1 diabetes showed moderately but significantly shorter TCRB CDR3s in all four CD4+ subsets. Researchers reported that naive, central memory and Treg TCRB repertoires appeared more similar in patients than in healthy donors.

From germline, CDR1 is SGDLS and CDR2 YYNGEE. Trimming removed 3 bases at V and 0 bases at J, with 13 bases between. This CDR3 spans 16 amino acids. As every portion of the isolated RNA was reverse transcribed, the sequencing read expressed TCRB transcripts. Repertoires were generated with immunoSEQ multiplex PCR, while TCRdb's copy carries only in-frame clones and drops some. The sample has over 600,000 clones; roughly 12% are singletons. With regard to this clone: The antigen is undetermined.

One heparinised draw of blood, averaging approximately 110 mL, came from each donor. CD45RO/CCR7/CD25/CD127/CD95/CD27 sorting isolated CD4+ naive, central memory, regulatory and stem cell-like memory cells. All sorted populations exceeded 95% purity. The origin of this receptor is a man aged 30 to 45 with type 1 diabetes. The source material was naive CD4+ T cells from blood. The rearrangement links TRBV9 to TRBJ2-4; D possibly uses TRBD1 or TRBD2 (5 bases each). As DNA, the CDR3 is TGTGCCAGCAGCGGAACGGGGCTTATAGCCAAAAACATTCAGTACTTC. Amino acids: CASSGTGLIAKNIQYF.